This TCR beta chain derives from a study of T cells in narcolepsy. About the study: Healthy controls were enrolled alongside patients with narcolepsy type 1 or type 2. Study-wide points: Healthy controls reportedly lacked the autoreactive clonotypes serially found in patients' blood. HCRT-specific and TRIB2-specific autoreactive clonotypes appeared among same-patient CSF and blood CD4+ clonotypes.

Here immunoSEQ multiplex PCR was the method, and the copy in TCRdb shows in-frame clones only, minus some. The sample holds 20,000 to 30,000 clones, over 65% seen once. The V and J ends lost 1 base and 7 bases respectively, with 8 bases between them. The CDR3 sequence is 13 residues long. Germline V gene data show CDR1 as SGHTA and CDR2 as FQGTGA. In regard to this clone: What it recognizes is unknown.

The V and J genes are TRBV7-3 and TRBJ2-1; D is ambiguous. The sample was memory (CD45RA-) CD4+ T cells from blood. The TCR sequence derives from a human donor in good health. The CDR3 DNA follows: TGTGCCAGCAGCTTAAGCTATGCTAATGAGCAGTTCTTC. This sequence encodes CASSLSYANEQFF. Complete variable domain (other parts from reference TRBV7-3 and TRBJ2-1): GAGVSQTPSNKVTEKGKYVELRCDPISGHTALYWYRQSLGQGPEFLIYFQGTGAADDSGLPNDRFFAVRPEGSVSTLKIQRTERGDSAVYLCASSLSYANEQFFGPGTRLTVL.